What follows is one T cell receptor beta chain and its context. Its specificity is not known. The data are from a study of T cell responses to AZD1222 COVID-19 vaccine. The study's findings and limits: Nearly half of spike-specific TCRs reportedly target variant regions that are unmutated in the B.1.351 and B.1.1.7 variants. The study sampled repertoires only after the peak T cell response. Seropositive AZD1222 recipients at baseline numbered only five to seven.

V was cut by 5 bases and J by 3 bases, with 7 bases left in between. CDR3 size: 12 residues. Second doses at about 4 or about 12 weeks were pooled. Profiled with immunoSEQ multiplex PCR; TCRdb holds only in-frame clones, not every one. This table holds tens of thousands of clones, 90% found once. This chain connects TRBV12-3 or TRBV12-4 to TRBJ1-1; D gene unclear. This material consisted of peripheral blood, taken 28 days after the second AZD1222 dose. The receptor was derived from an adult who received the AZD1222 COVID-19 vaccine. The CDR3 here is CASSPTYTEAFF. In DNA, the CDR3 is TGTGCCAGCAGTCCCACCTACACTGAAGCTTTCTTT.